What follows describes a single TCR beta chain. Its antigen is currently not known. The input lacks base qualities; no much larger clone sits a single base away. The sample's treatment or condition label is to be understood as: allogeneic hematopoietic cell transplantation with graft depleted of TCRalphabeta T cells and CD19 B cells. TCRalphabeta/CD19-depleted allogeneic hematopoietic cell grafts were given to the transplant recipients, all of whom were children. The record originates from a study of T-cell reconstitution after alpha-beta-depleted transplantation in children (TCRdb year 2016). Notes on the research overall: T-cell immune reconstitution after TCRalphabeta/CD19-depleted allogeneic hematopoietic cell transplantation in children was quantitatively tracked in the study by means of TCR repertoire profiling.

Receptors were amplified or captured by PCR. Sequencer: Illumina HiSeq 2500. TCR library preparation used molecular barcoding, with unique molecular identifiers applied to normalize quantification of the TCRbeta repertoire. In TCRdb, the public reads were trimmed at Q25 with fastp and aligned with MiXCR, with productive beta chains retained. Rows matching on CDR3 protein sequence are summarized as one entry with the most common DNA and genes. The sample includes about 640,000 distinct CDR3 sequences, with over 10% observed a single time. The ten largest clones represent approximately 2.1% of the sample. The CDR3 runs 17 amino acids, cysteine and phenylalanine included. Only the CDR3 DNA stays, 51 bases, in frame from base 1. Taken from the germline V gene (reference sequence), the CDR1 and CDR2 loops are LNHDA and SQIVND. V is clipped by 3 bases and J by 7 bases, and the sequence between their germline boundaries is 22 bases long.

Points the paper makes about the study in general: Apparently early alphabetaT-cell count recovery about two months after transplant reportedly relied on only several hundred rapidly expanded clones derived from non-depleted graft cells. Over subsequent months, a decline in hyperexpanded clone frequencies was noted, and after one year, T-cell counts and TCRbeta diversity were mostly ascribed to newly produced T cells. In some patients, the high TCRbeta diversity seen at day 60 was put down to recipient T cells and intrathymic progenitors that had survived conditioning.

The receptor's source is a male patient aged 10 to 17 who had a stem cell transplant for acute myeloid leukemia, so the T cells may come from the graft donor. Sample: PBMCs, mostly from graft donor cells, taken 360 days after TCRalphabeta/CD19-depleted stem cell transplant. Recombination joined TRBV19 with TRBJ2-1; TRBD1 is perhaps the D gene, given 6 matching bases. The nucleotide sequence is TGTGCCAGTAGTATTGAGGGGGTTGGGGCCTCCGAAAATGAGCAGTTCTTC. Translated, this is CASSIEGVGASENEQFF.